This is a list of T cell receptor beta chains from one sample in a study of shared clonotypes between healthy human individuals. The data were produced by immunoSEQ multiplex PCR, yet TCRdb's version contains in-frame clones alone and is incomplete. Counted here are 2.3 million or so clones, about 92% occurring once; the ten biggest clones make up approximately 0.4%. The specimen was naive CD4+ T cells from PBMCs. The receptors originated from a man between 18 and 29 years old in good health. Some clones in this sample may be carry-over from other donors' samples. Both conserved end residues are part of each CDR3. The D gene is left open where the match is weak. Part of the rows lack a size; the others show once, few, many or a class for expanded clones.

CDR3aa,CDR3nt,abundance,j_gene,d_gene,v_gene
CASSQVPAGGPDTQYF,TGCGCCAGCAGCCAAGTCCCAGCGGGAGGCCCAGATACGCAGTATTTT,.,TRBJ2-3,TRBD2,TRBV4-1
CASSLALGPGIYEQYF,TGTGCCAGCAGCTTAGCGCTGGGACCGGGGATTTACGAGCAGTACTTC,few,TRBJ2-7,.,TRBV7-9
CASSLGGDRSYEQYF,TGTGCCAGCAGCTTGGGAGGAGACAGATCCTACGAGCAGTACTTC,.,TRBJ2-7,.,TRBV5-5
CATSRDPSGETQYF,TGTGCCACCAGCAGAGATCCTAGCGGAGAGACCCAGTACTTC,.,TRBJ2-5,TRBD2,TRBV15
CASSGLATETQYF,TGTGCCAGCAGTGGACTAGCTACCGAGACCCAGTACTTC,.,TRBJ2-5,TRBD2,TRBV6-6
CASSYNGVGNSPLHF,TGTGCCAGCAGTTACAATGGGGTCGGGAATTCACCCCTCCACTTT,.,TRBJ1-6,.,TRBV6-5
CASSSGGLNTGELFF,TGCGCCAGCAGCTCCGGGGGGTTAAACACCGGGGAGCTGTTTTTT,.,TRBJ2-2,TRBD2,TRBV5-1
CASSTSDRARNQPQHF,TGTGCCAGTAGTACCTCGGACAGGGCGCGCAATCAGCCCCAGCATTTT,once,TRBJ1-5,TRBD1,TRBV19
CASSTGTGSYNEQFF,TGTGCCAGCAGCACCGGGACAGGGAGTTACAATGAGCAGTTCTTC,.,TRBJ2-1,TRBD1,TRBV11-2
CASSAITGGGTPEQFF,TGCGCCAGCAGCGCCATAACAGGGGGCGGGACCCCGGAGCAGTTCTTC,.,TRBJ2-1,TRBD1,TRBV5-1
CASSFLGQGSYEQYF,TGTGCCAGCAGTTTTTTGGGACAGGGGTCCTACGAGCAGTACTTC,.,TRBJ2-7,TRBD1,TRBV27